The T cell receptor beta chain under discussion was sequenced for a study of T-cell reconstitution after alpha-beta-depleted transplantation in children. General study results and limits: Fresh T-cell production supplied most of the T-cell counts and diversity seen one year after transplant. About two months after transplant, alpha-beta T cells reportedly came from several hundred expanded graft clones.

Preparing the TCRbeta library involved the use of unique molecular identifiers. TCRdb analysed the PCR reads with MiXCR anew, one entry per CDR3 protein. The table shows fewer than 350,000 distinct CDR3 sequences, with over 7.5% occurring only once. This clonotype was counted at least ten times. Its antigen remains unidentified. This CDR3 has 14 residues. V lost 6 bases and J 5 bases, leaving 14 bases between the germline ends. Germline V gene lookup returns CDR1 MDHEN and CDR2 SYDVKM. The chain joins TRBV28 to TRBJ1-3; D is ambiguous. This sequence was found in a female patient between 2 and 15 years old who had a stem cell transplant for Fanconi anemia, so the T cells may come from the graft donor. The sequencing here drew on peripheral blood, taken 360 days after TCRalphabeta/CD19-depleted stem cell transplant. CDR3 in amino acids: CASSLRQVRNTIYF. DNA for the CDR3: TGTGCCAGCAGCCTCCGGCAGGTGCGAAACACCATATATTTT.